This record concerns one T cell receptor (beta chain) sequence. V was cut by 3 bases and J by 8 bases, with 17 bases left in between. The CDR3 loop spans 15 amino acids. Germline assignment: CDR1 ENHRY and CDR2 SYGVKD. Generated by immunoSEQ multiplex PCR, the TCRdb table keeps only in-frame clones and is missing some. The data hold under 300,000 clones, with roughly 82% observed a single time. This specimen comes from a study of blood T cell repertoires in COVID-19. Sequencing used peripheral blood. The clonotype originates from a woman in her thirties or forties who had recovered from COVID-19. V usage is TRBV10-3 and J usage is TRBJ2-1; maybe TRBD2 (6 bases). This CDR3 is CAISDRGLAADEQFF. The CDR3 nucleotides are TGTGCCATCAGTGACCGGGGACTTGCCGCCGATGAGCAGTTCTTC.